Presented here are 4 T cell receptor beta chains from one specimen sequenced in a study of T cell responses to AZD1222 COVID-19 vaccine. This table comes from immunoSEQ multiplex PCR, and its TCRdb copy is limited to in-frame clones, with some not included. The sample has some 180,000 clones; approximately 92% are singletons. The material sequenced was peripheral blood, taken 28 days after the second dose of the MenACWY control vaccine. These receptors were taken from an adult who received the MenACWY meningococcal vaccine as a control.

The chain recombines TRBV7-6 with TRBJ2-2, with 9 nucleotides matching TRBD1. The CDR3 contains 15 residues. Germline-derived CDR1 and CDR2 are SGHVS and FNYEAQ. The junction had 1 base not matched to a gene; V was cut back by 1 base and J by 4 bases. The chain's CDR3 is CASSLETGGTGELFF. In DNA form, the CDR3 reads TGTGCCAGCAGCTTAGAGACAGGGGGCACCGGGGAGCTGTTTTTT. Full variable domain (outside the CDR3, taken from reference TRBV7-6 and TRBJ2-2): GAGVSQSPRYKVTKRGQDVALRCDPISGHVSLYWYRQALGQGPEFLTYFNYEAQQDKSGLPNDRFSAERPEGSISTLTIQRTEQRDSAMYRCASSLETGGTGELFFGEGSRLTVL.

The rearrangement joins TRBV7-2 to TRBJ1-1; D gene ambiguous. V lost 5 bases and J 4 bases, leaving 11 bases between the germline ends. This CDR3 spans 13 amino acids. Germline V gives CDR1 SGHTA, CDR2 FQGNSA. In nucleotides, the CDR3 is TGTGCCAGCAGCCAGGACCCAGCCACTGAAGCTTTCTTT. Protein sequence: CASSQDPATEAFF.

CDR3 nucleotides: TGTGCCATCAGTGTATACAAACCGAACACCGGGGAGCTGTTTTTT. It is translated as CAISVYKPNTGELFF. V usage is TRBV10-3 and J usage is TRBJ2-2, with D hard to call. The CDR3 runs 15 residues. CDR1 ENHRY and CDR2 SYGVKD come from the germline V gene. V was shortened by 4 bases and J by 0 bases, with 9 bases between the two germline ends.

This clone was picked up one time. V is TRBV14 and J is TRBJ2-7; no reliable D call. Germline CDR1 SGHDN, CDR2 FVKESK. CDR3 size: 13 residues. Trimming pared 4 bases from V and 5 bases from J, leaving 12 bases between. The chain's CDR3 is CASSPLSTDEQYF. CDR3 nucleotides: TGTGCCAGCAGCCCCCTTTCGACCGACGAGCAGTACTTC.